The entry below gives a single T cell receptor (beta chain) sequence along with its context. There are no base qualities to consult, and no much larger clone falls within one base. Reading the label with the study, this specimen's treatment or condition is: live attenuated yellow fever vaccine strain. PBMCs were isolated from peripheral blood using a standard Ficoll-Paque protocol. RNA from sorted memory subsets was extracted with the RNeasy Micro Kit. The CDR3 measures 16 amino acids from cysteine to phenylalanine. Of all the DNA, just the CDR3 is kept, 48 bases in frame from base 1. In the germline V gene, CDR1 corresponds to SGHAT and CDR2 to FQNNGV. V gives up 1 base and J gives up 4 bases, and the segment between their germline ends measures 13 bases. This specimen belongs to a study of T cells after yellow fever vaccination (dated by TCRdb to about 2019). Notes on the research overall: Using CD3, CD45RA, CCR7 and CD95 staining, memory subsets (EM, EMRA, CM and Tscm) were sorted on a BD FACS Aria III. The SMART-Seq v4 Ultra Low Input RNA kit was used to prepare libraries from fractions with low cell numbers. To follow T-cell clones before and after both primary and booster YFV17D yellow fever vaccination, bulk TCR alpha and beta repertoires underwent longitudinal sequencing. Two healthy male donors made up the cohort, one aged 18 to 29 years and the other aged 30 to 40 years. Blood was drawn at multiple timepoints before and after primary and secondary immunization, with bulk PBMC replicates and cell subsets isolated. Sorting of memory subsets took place on days 0, 15 and 45 and at 18 months after primary vaccination, as well as on days 0, 15 and 45 after the 30-year booster. The investigation overall reported the following: Compared with the primary T-cell response, the secondary T-cell response was weaker but faster, peaking on day 5 rather than day 15. Because abundant contaminating clonotypes from the bulk population could be contained in FACS-sorted repertoires, computational filtering was required. A small fraction of clonotypes showed up in both the CD4 and CD8 compartments, probably as a result of convergent recombination. Because the study included only a couple of donors, the extent to which the findings can be generalized is limited. Most clones expanded after primary vaccination were re-detected after the booster (just under 97% of CD4 and approximately 89% of CD8), suggesting broad memory maintenance. In the sorted memory subsets on day 0, nearly all of the vaccine-responding clonotypes fell below detection.

Reads for this sample came from an Illumina NovaSeq 6000. TCR cDNA was made using 5'RACE template switching, a step that added a universal primer site and unique molecular identifiers. Priming for cDNA synthesis came from both the TCR alpha and TCR beta constant segments. Library amplification involved two PCR steps, and the second step added sample barcodes and sequencing adapters. Sequencing of libraries was done on Illumina HiSeq 2500 (2x100 bp) or NovaSeq (2x150 bp). The authors' pipeline ran thus. MIGEC was used to demultiplex reads and collapse the reads into UMI consensus sequences, and MiXCR was used for V(D)J alignment. Clonotypes responding to the vaccine were identified with edgeR on replicate PBMC samples, with the criteria of FDR below 0.01 and a log2 fold change above 5 up to day 15. Each bulk clonotype was labeled CD4 or CD8 based on which sequenced repertoire, CD4 or CD8, contained the clonotype at higher abundance. To estimate the distribution of each clone across memory phenotypes, clonotype frequencies in memory subsets were weighted by FACS-sorted cell numbers. Through fastp at Q25 and MiXCR, TCRdb rebuilt clones from the public reads, retaining in-frame beta chains. Entries that share a CDR3 protein sequence are merged under the most common genes and DNA. The V and J calls here are based on TCRdb, not the publication. The sample table lists 50,000 to 75,000 distinct CDR3 sequences, about 5.2% of them with a count of one. Of the sample, 30% to 35% is held by the ten largest clones.

Source: PBMCs, either bulk or a sorted T-cell subset (CD4+, CD8+, memory, or dextramer-sorted; not recorded which), taken on the day of the yellow fever booster vaccination. The clonotype comes from a man between 18 and 29 years old who received the YFV17D yellow fever vaccine. The chain joins TRBV11-2 to TRBJ2-2, with a tentative D gene TRBD2 over 5 matching bases. Here is the DNA: TGTGCCAGCAGCTTAGCCCCCACTGAGGGCACCGGGGAGCTGTTTTTT. Its amino acids are CASSLAPTEGTGELFF.